A single TCR beta chain is shown here with its context. Its matching antigen is unknown. Indicated time point: week 23, last vaccination. Every single dose of the vaccine, 300 ug of mutant IDH1 20-mer peptide, came with topical imiquimod. CDR1 and CDR2 (germline): SGHNT, YYREEE (reference sequence). V dropped 6 bases and J dropped 4 bases, with 16 bases sitting between them. The CDR3 covers 14 residues. The data stem from a study of a mutant IDH1 vaccine in newly diagnosed glioma. For the study at large: Sex distribution of treated patients was roughly 60% male and about 38% female; mean age was about 40 years. Before enrollment, the patients had been treated with radiotherapy alone, temozolomide alone, or both together. Most of them had received both.

Findings and caveats of the study: The authors found pseudoprogression apparently unrelated to changes in top peripheral T cell clonotypes. Altogether, approximately 93% of patients exhibited vaccine-induced immune responses.

Some clones are missing from TCRdb's copy, which holds only in-frame ones; the method was immunoSEQ multiplex PCR. The profile shows 50,000 to 60,000 clones, around 80% of them singletons. This TCR came from a man between 40 and 49 years old with glioma. The sequenced sample was PBMCs, obtained from a glioma patient whose treatment included an IDH1 peptide vaccine. The chain employs TRBV5-4 and TRBJ1-1; D is uncertain. CDR3 sequence reads: CASTLESGITEAFF. The CDR3 DNA reads as TGTGCCAGCACCCTGGAATCGGGGATCACTGAAGCTTTCTTT.